The 28 T cell receptor beta chains below come from one sample, sequenced in a study of T cell repertoires in cytomegalovirus infection. These receptors' antigens are unknown. TCRdb ran MiXCR on the reads and lists one entry per CDR3 protein. The profile shows about 220,000 distinct CDR3 sequences, roughly 34% of them singletons. Specimen: CD8+ T cells from cultured PBMCs, collected from culture after CMV antigen stimulation. All receptors derive from a human donor in good health (CMV status not recorded). Some clones in this sample may be carry-over from other donors' samples.

A single count supports this clonotype. One junction end does not reproduce the germline sequence, and a read error may be involved. The gene calls are TRBV7-2 and TRBJ2-1; D uncertain. CDR3 size: 15 residues. Per the germline V gene, CDR1 is SGHTA and CDR2 is FQGNSA. CDR3 residues: CARSLEMSSYNEQFF. The CDR3, as DNA: TGTGCCAGAAGCTTGGAGATGAGCTCCTACAATGAGCAGTTCTTC.

The chain employs TRBV6-2 or TRBV6-3 and TRBJ2-3, with TRBD1 as a possible D gene (5 bases). V lost 2 bases to trimming and J lost 2 bases, with 11 bases between them. This CDR3 has 15 amino acids. Germline V gene sequence: CDR1 MNHEY, CDR2 SVGEGT. In DNA, the CDR3 is TGTGCCAGCAGTTACGGATGGGGCGACACAGATACGCAGTATTTT. This translates into CASSYGWGDTDTQYF.

The chain employs TRBV6-1 and TRBJ1-5; tentatively, D is TRBD1 (5 bases). The germline gives CDR1 MNHNS, CDR2 SASEGT. Trimming took 3 bases from V and 3 from J, leaving 9 bases between them. This CDR3 has 14 residues. CDR3 in DNA: TGTGCCAGCAGTGATAGGGGTTCCAATCAGCCCCAGCATTTT. This sequence encodes CASSDRGSNQPQHF.

This clonotype was counted between two and nine times. This chain joins TRBV7-9 and TRBJ2-6; no definite D call. The V end was cut by 1 base, the J end by 0 bases, with 13 bases between. CDR1 is SEHNR and CDR2 is FQNEAQ in the germline V gene (reference sequence). This CDR3 spans 18 amino acids. CDR3 protein: CASSLGLQRFSGANVLTF. The CDR3 DNA sequence: TGTGCCAGCAGCTTAGGACTGCAGAGGTTCTCTGGGGCCAACGTCCTGACTTTC.

Many counts were recorded for this clonotype. The chain recombines TRBV7-9 with TRBJ2-1; TRBD2 matches 12 bases. J gave up 1 base and V 4 bases, and 14 bases lay outside the gene matches. The CDR3 contains 20 residues. Per the germline V gene, CDR1 is SEHNR and CDR2 is FQNEAQ (reference sequence). The CDR3 sequence is CASSSGPGRLAGESYNEQFF. The CDR3, as DNA: TGTGCCAGCAGCTCCGGACCGGGACGACTAGCGGGGGAATCCTACAATGAGCAGTTCTTC.

This clonotype was counted only a few times. The chain is built from TRBV11-2 and TRBJ2-1, with 11 bases fitting TRBD2. The J segment lost 5 bases and the V segment lost 6 bases, leaving 9 bases of the junction unmatched. The CDR3 covers 16 residues. Germline V gene data show CDR1 as SGHAT and CDR2 as FQNNGV. The DNA for the CDR3 is TGTGCCAGCAGTAAACCGGGACTAGCGGAGAACAATGAGCAGTTCTTC. Amino acids: CASSKPGLAENNEQFF.

The V call is TRBV7-9, the J call TRBJ1-1; 7 bases are shared with TRBD1. The V and J ends lost 2 bases and 4 bases, in that order; junction bases with no gene match: 10. The germline gives CDR1 SEHNR, CDR2 FQNEAQ (reference sequence). The CDR3 consists of 16 residues. The CDR3 DNA follows: TGTGCCAGCAGCTTAAGACCGACAGGGATGGGCACTGAAGCTTTCTTT. Amino acid sequence: CASSLRPTGMGTEAFF.

This clonotype was seen at least ten times. The chain couples TRBV7-2 to TRBJ2-3; no reliable D call. CDR1 is SGHTA, CDR2 FQGNSA, per germline. V was trimmed by 7 bases and J by 6 bases, leaving 8 bases between them. The CDR3 contains 11 residues. CDR3 region: CASTDFDTQYF. CDR3 sequence (DNA): TGTGCCAGCACCGATTTCGATACGCAGTATTTT. The full variable domain, with the rest looked up from reference TRBV7-2 and TRBJ2-3, is GAGVSQSPSNKVTEKGKDVELRCDPISGHTALYWYRQSLGQGLEFLIYFQGNSAPDKSGLPSDRFSAERTGGSVSTLTIQRTQQEDSAVYLCASTDFDTQYFGPGTRLTVL.

Concerning this clonotype itself: Sequence at one end of the junction differs from germline and may be a read error. The V and J genes are TRBV7-4 and TRBJ2-7; 7 bases are a match to TRBD1. This CDR3 region has 14 residues. Looked up from germline, CDR1 is SGHVT and CDR2 is SQSDAQ. CDR3 loop: CANSSTGMGYEQYF. DNA of the CDR3: TGTGCCAACAGCTCGACAGGGATGGGCTACGAGCAGTACTTC.

V usage is TRBV7-9 and J usage is TRBJ2-7; D remains ambiguous. The CDR3 is 14 residues long. V gave up 5 bases and J gave up 3 bases, with 14 bases separating them. Germline V lookup: CDR1 SEHNR, CDR2 FQNEAQ (reference sequence). The CDR3 loop is CASSRRAALYEQYF. DNA of the CDR3: TGTGCCAGCAGCCGCCGGGCTGCCCTCTACGAGCAGTACTTC. Combining the CDR3 with reference TRBV7-9 and TRBJ2-7 gives the whole variable domain DTGVSQNPRHKITKRGQNVTFRCDPISEHNRLYWYRQTLGQGPEFLTYFQNEAQLEKSRLLSDRFSAERPKGSFSTLEIQRTEQGDSAMYLCASSRRAALYEQYFGPGTRLTVT.

The gene calls are TRBV2 and TRBJ1-6, with no clear D. CDR1 and CDR2 (germline): SNHLY, FYNNEI. The CDR3 loop spans 13 amino acids. V lost 3 bases, J lost 9 bases, and 9 bases lay in between. CDR3 in amino acids: CASSEDGVSPLHF. The CDR3 DNA is TGTGCCAGCAGTGAGGATGGGGTTTCACCCCTCCACTTT.

The V call is TRBV24-1, the J call TRBJ2-3; D is undetermined. CDR3 length: 14 amino acids. Germline V gene sequence: CDR1 KGHDR, CDR2 SFDVKD. V was shortened by 0 bases and J by 4 bases, with 7 bases between the two germline ends. The CDR3 region has the DNA TGTGCCACCAGTGATTTGGCCGGTTCAGATACGCAGTATTTT. Encoded protein: CATSDLAGSDTQYF.

This chain uses TRBV6-6 with TRBJ2-1; D may match TRBD1 or TRBD2 (5 bases each). Germline V gene lookup returns CDR1 MNHNY and CDR2 SVGAGI (reference sequence). The CDR3 extends over 16 amino acids. V was cut by 0 bases and J by 8 bases, with 17 bases left in between. CDR3 coding DNA: TGTGCCAGCAGTTACTCGAGGGGCCGACTTGAGGATGAGCAGTTCTTC. It is translated as CASSYSRGRLEDEQFF.

The chain's CDR3 is CASSVGGETSGNTYEQYF. CDR3 coding DNA: TGTGCCAGCAGCGTAGGGGGGGAGACTAGCGGGAACACCTACGAGCAGTACTTC. This rearrangement joins TRBV9 to TRBJ2-7; 11 bases agree with TRBD2. The CDR3 is made up of 18 amino acids. Germline CDR1 reads SGDLS; CDR2 reads YYNGEE. Losses at the gene ends were 0 bases for V and 2 bases for J; bases not matched to a gene: 10.

This clonotype occurred a few times. The chain uses TRBV20-1 and TRBJ2-7; 8 positions agree with TRBD1. After removal of 0 bases from V and 0 bases from J, the junction contained 10 bases not matched to a gene. CDR3 size: 17 residues. The germline CDR1 and CDR2 sequences are DFQATT and SNEGSKA (reference sequence). CDR3 sequence: CSARDRQGARSSYEQYF. CDR3 nucleotide sequence: TGCAGTGCTAGAGATCGGCAGGGGGCCAGGAGCTCCTACGAGCAGTACTTC.

The J gene is TRBJ2-1, the V gene TRBV28, with a tentative D call TRBD1 (5 bases). The germline V and J ends were trimmed by 6 bases and 6 bases, with 15 bases remaining between them. Germline V lookup: CDR1 MDHEN, CDR2 SYDVKM. The length of the CDR3 is 14 residues. CDR3 nucleotides: TGTGCCAGCAGGCCCCTAGGGGAATCCAATGAGCAGTTCTTC. It is translated as CASRPLGESNEQFF. The whole variable domain, filled in from reference TRBV28 and TRBJ2-1, reads DVKVTQSSRYLVKRTGEKVFLECVQDMDHENMFWYRQDPGLGLRLIYFSYDVKMKEKGDIPEGYSVSREKKERFSLILESASTNQTSMYLCASRPLGESNEQFFGPGTRLTVL.

CDR3 DNA sequence: TGTGCCAGCAGCCTCGGGACAGGGGGCACCCTCGCGCCTCAAAACTATGGCTACACCTTC. Amino acids: CASSLGTGGTLAPQNYGYTF. This rearrangement joins TRBV7-8 to TRBJ1-2, with 12 bases matching TRBD1. The CDR3 is 20 residues long. The J segment lost 2 bases and the V segment lost 5 bases, leaving 18 bases of the junction unmatched. CDR1 and CDR2 from the germline V gene are SGHVS and FQNEAQ.

This clonotype came up a few times. The J gene is TRBJ1-5, the V gene TRBV7-2; D uncertain. The CDR3 spans 18 residues. Trimming took off 5 bases at V and 2 bases at J, with 22 bases between the two ends. Germline V gene lookup returns CDR1 SGHTA and CDR2 FQGNSA. The CDR3 here is CASSLSLRPGGGNQPQHF. For the CDR3, the DNA is TGTGCCAGCAGCCTATCTCTTAGACCCGGCGGCGGCAATCAGCCCCAGCATTTT.

The chain links TRBV11-2 to TRBJ1-3; D is unclear. This CDR3 is built from 12 residues. In germline, CDR1 is SGHAT, CDR2 FQNNGV. V lost 5 bases to trimming and J lost 4 bases, with 6 bases between them. CDR3: CASSGRGNTIYF. The CDR3 DNA reads TGTGCCAGCAGCGGCAGGGGAAACACCATATATTTT. Full variable domain (rest looked up from reference TRBV11-2 and TRBJ1-3): EAGVAQSPRYKIIEKRQSVAFWCNPISGHATLYWYQQILGQGPKLLIQFQNNGVVDDSQLPKDRFSAERLKGVDSTLKIQPAKLEDSAVYLCASSGRGNTIYFGEGSWLTVV.

The table lists this clonotype with many counts. The rearrangement joins TRBV7-2 to TRBJ2-3; possibly TRBD2 for D (6 bases). V gave up 1 base and J gave up 2 bases, with 10 bases separating them. This CDR3 comprises 15 residues. Germline V gene sequence: CDR1 SGHTA, CDR2 FQGNSA. The DNA of the CDR3 is TGTGCCAGCAGCTTAGTGGAGGGGTCCACAGATACGCAGTATTTT. Its protein product is CASSLVEGSTDTQYF.

The chain's CDR3 is CASSLVSGLNQPQHF. The CDR3 DNA reads TGTGCCAGCAGCTTAGTTTCAGGACTCAATCAGCCCCAGCATTTT. The rearrangement uses TRBV7-6 and TRBJ1-5, with D uncertain. The CDR3 extends over 15 amino acids. The germline V gene encodes CDR1 SGHVS and CDR2 FNYEAQ. Trimming left V 1 base short and J 3 bases short, with 10 bases between.

The chain is built from TRBV13 and TRBJ2-2, with 7 bases identical to TRBD1. CDR1 is PRHDT and CDR2 is FYEKMQ in the germline V gene (reference sequence). This CDR3 is 18 amino acids long. The V segment lost 2 bases and the J segment 6 bases; nucleotides outside the gene matches: 15. The CDR3 region has the DNA TGTGCCAGCAGCTTATCCCTGGGACAGCCCACTAGTGCCGGGGAGCTGTTTTTT. This sequence encodes CASSLSLGQPTSAGELFF. Based on the CDR3 plus reference TRBV13 and TRBJ2-2, the full variable domain is AAGVIQSPRHLIKEKRETATLKCYPIPRHDTVYWYQQGPGQDPQFLISFYEKMQSDKGSIPDRFSAQQFSDYHSELNMSSLELGDSALYFCASSLSLGQPTSAGELFFGEGSRLTVL.

The chain couples TRBV29-1 to TRBJ2-4; 10 bases match TRBD2. V dropped 6 bases and J dropped 4; count of bases not matched to a gene: 6. The CDR3 totals 14 residues. Germline V lookup: CDR1 SQVTM, CDR2 ANQGSEA. CDR3 DNA sequence: TGCAGCGTAAAGCGGGAGGGCCGAAAAAACATTCAGTACTTC. This codes for CSVKREGRKNIQYF.

About this clonotype itself: One end of the junction is discordant with germline, which a read error may explain. This chain connects TRBV6-6 to TRBJ1-6; tentative D call: TRBD1 (6 bases). Germline CDR1 and CDR2: MNHNY and SVGAGI (reference sequence). There are 16 residues in the CDR3. The CDR3 DNA reads as TGTGCCAGCAGTGACTCAAGGAGGGGGGCCGGTTCACCCCTCCACTTT. Translation: CASSDSRRGAGSPLHF.

The V call is TRBV5-1, the J call TRBJ1-1, with a weak D call TRBD1 (6 bases). V shed 1 base and J shed 6 bases, with 13 bases lying between them. The germline V gene encodes CDR1 SGHRS and CDR2 YFSETQ. The CDR3 loop spans 14 amino acids. CDR3 nucleotide sequence: TGCGCCAGCAGCTTGAGGGGGACCGGGGCTGAAGCTTTCTTT. This gives the protein CASSLRGTGAEAFF.

The genes are TRBV7-6 and TRBJ2-3; D is possibly TRBD1 or TRBD2 (6 bases each). The CDR3 is 15 residues long. The germline V gene encodes CDR1 SGHVS and CDR2 FNYEAQ. The germline V and J ends were trimmed by 2 bases and 0 bases, with 9 bases remaining between them. The DNA of the CDR3 is TGTGCCAGCAGCTTATGGGGGGCGAGCACAGATACGCAGTATTTT. It encodes CASSLWGASTDTQYF.

This clonotype was recorded a few times. The rearrangement uses TRBV27 and TRBJ2-7, with D possibly matching TRBD1 (5 bases). CDR1 and CDR2 from the germline V gene are MNHEY and SMNVEV (reference sequence). Between the trimmed V and J ends, which lost 5 bases and 5 bases, there was a span of 16 bases. The CDR3 length is 14 residues. CDR3 sequence: CASSDWGRPDEQYF. CDR3 sequence (DNA): TGTGCCAGCAGTGACTGGGGCAGACCTGACGAGCAGTACTTC.

This clonotype was observed a few times. This chain links TRBV20-1 with TRBJ1-1, with D hard to call. Germline V gene data show CDR1 as DFQATT and CDR2 as SNEGSKA (reference sequence). The V end was cut by 0 bases, the J end by 6 bases, with 17 bases between. There are 15 residues in the CDR3. In nucleotides, the CDR3 is TGCAGTGCTAGAGATCGTGAGGCAGCGGTCCCTGAAGCTTTCTTT. This gives the protein CSARDREAAVPEAFF.